Here is one T cell receptor beta chain with its context. As originally analysed: Reference gene primers were amplified, and this amplification served to estimate nucleated cell counts. The table came from immunoSEQ multiplex PCR; TCRdb's copy has only in-frame clones and leaves some out. D and trimming were read from the DNA, whereas the V and J calls and clone size are those reported in that table. The data show about 160,000 clones, 81% seen once. These data originate in a study of blood T cell repertoires in COVID-19. Study details: The United States, Italy and Spain were the sources of the acute and convalescent COVID-19 samples. PBMCs, B-cell-depleted T cells, or T cells provided the cDNA or gDNA that made up the material.

V lost 4 bases to trimming and J lost 1 base, with 15 bases between them. The CDR3 loop spans 17 amino acids. The germline gives CDR1 SGHRS, CDR2 YFSETQ. This clonotype was obtained from a man aged 55 to 70 with active or convalescent COVID-19. The sequenced sample consisted of peripheral blood. The V and J genes are TRBV5-1 and TRBJ2-6; weak D call: TRBD1 (7 bases). The CDR3 coding sequence is TGCGCCAGCAGCGGCGGGACAGTGCCTTCTGGGGCCAACGTCCTGACTTTC. Residues: CASSGGTVPSGANVLTF. The variable domain in full, with the rest retrieved from reference TRBV5-1 and TRBJ2-6, is KAGVTQTPRYLIKTRGQQVTLSCSPISGHRSVSWYQQTPGQGLQFLFEYFSETQRNKGNFPGRFSGRQFSNSRSEMNVSTLELGDSALYLCASSGGTVPSGANVLTFGAGSRLTVL.